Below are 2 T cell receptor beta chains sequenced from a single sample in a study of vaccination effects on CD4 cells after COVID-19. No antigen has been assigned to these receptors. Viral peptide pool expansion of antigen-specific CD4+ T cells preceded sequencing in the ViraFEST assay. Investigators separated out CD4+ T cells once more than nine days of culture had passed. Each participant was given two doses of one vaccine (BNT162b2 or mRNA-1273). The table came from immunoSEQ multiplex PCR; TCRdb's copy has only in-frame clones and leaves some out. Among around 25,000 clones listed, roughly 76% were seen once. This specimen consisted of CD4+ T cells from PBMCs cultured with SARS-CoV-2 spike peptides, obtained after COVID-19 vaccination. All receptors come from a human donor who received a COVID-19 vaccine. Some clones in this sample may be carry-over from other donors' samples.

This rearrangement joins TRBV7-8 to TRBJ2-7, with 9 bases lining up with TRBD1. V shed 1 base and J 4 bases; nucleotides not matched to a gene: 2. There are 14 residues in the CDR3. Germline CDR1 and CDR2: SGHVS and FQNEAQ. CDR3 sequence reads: CASSLGDREYEQYV. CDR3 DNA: TGTGCCAGCAGCTTAGGGGACAGGGAATACGAGCAGTACGTC.

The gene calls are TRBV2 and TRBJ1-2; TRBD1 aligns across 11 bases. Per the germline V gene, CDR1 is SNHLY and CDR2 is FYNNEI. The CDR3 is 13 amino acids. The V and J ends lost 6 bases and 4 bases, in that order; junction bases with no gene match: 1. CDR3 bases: TGTGCCAGCAGGGGGACAGGGGGCTATGGCTACACCTTC. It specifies CASRGTGGYGYTF.